This T cell receptor beta chain was observed in a study of CD4 T cells in relation to SARS-CoV-2 and coronaviruses. Study context: After less than 11 days of antigen culture, PBMC TCR beta CDR3s were sequenced. The restricting HLA molecule for shared crossreactive spike epitopes was mapped. Study observations and caveats: According to naive versus memory sequencing, detected responses are memory recall, not newly primed.

Looked up from germline, CDR1 is SGHKS and CDR2 is YYEKEE (reference sequence). The CDR3 has 15 residues. V lost 4 bases, J lost 2 bases, and 15 bases lay in between. As to this clone: The antigen is unknown.

Sorted naive or memory CD4+ cells met CEF peptides for roughly ten days. Sequencing used immunoSEQ multiplex PCR; TCRdb keeps in-frame clones, though not all of them. The sample includes roughly 43,000 clones, roughly 87% of them seen just once. This clonotype was obtained from an adult with COVID-19. Sequencing was carried out using naive CD4+ T cells from PBMCs, cultured in vitro. As for subset: naive CD4+ T cells isolated by negative enrichment. The V gene is TRBV5-5, the J gene TRBJ1-1, with D maybe TRBD1 (5 bases). In DNA, the CDR3 is TGTGCCAGCAGCCGCCGGGGGGTACCAAACACTGAAGCTTTCTTT. Translated: CASSRRGVPNTEAFF.